Listed here are 29 T cell receptor beta chains from one sample, sequenced in a study of blood T cell repertoires in COVID-19. Method: immunoSEQ multiplex PCR; TCRdb's copy keeps in-frame clones and lacks some. The profile shows approximately 300,000 clones, 85% of them singletons. The material sequenced was PBMCs or T cells enriched from blood (not recorded which). The source of these receptors is a woman aged 25 to 45 who had been exposed to COVID-19.

The V gene is TRBV5-1, the J gene TRBJ1-2, with D unresolved. CDR1 is SGHRS and CDR2 is YFSETQ in the germline V gene. The CDR3 is 15 residues long. Trimming removed 2 bases from V and 5 bases from J, with 16 bases in between. CDR3 nucleotide sequence: TGCGCCAGCAGCTTAAGTGCGGTTGAGTTGTATGGCTACACCTTC. This gives the protein CASSLSAVELYGYTF.

The genes are TRBV18 and TRBJ2-7; 10 bases align to TRBD1. Germline V lookup: CDR1 KGHSH, CDR2 LQKENI. J was trimmed by 5 bases and V by 5 bases; bases with no gene match: 15. There are 17 residues in the CDR3. The CDR3 spells CASSSRAQGQGFNEQYF. The CDR3 nucleotides read TGTGCCAGCTCATCACGGGCCCAGGGACAGGGGTTCAACGAGCAGTACTTC.

Only a few counts were recorded for this clone. The chain employs TRBV4-3 and TRBJ1-4; D might be TRBD1 (5 bases). The CDR3 contains 18 residues. The V gene's germline CDR1 is LGHNA and CDR2 YSLEER. Trimming removed 3 bases from V and 3 bases from J, with 20 bases in between. The CDR3: CASSHPTAAGGPNEKLFF. The CDR3 coding sequence is TGCGCCAGCAGCCACCCGACAGCCGCGGGAGGTCCTAATGAAAAACTGTTTTTT.

This clone occurred a few times. The chain has TRBV27 and TRBJ1-6; 9 nucleotides line up with TRBD1. The germline V gene encodes CDR1 MNHEY and CDR2 SMNVEV (reference sequence). The CDR3 length is 16 residues. V lost 2 bases and J lost 8; bases outside the gene matches: 7. CDR3 amino acids: CASSLTGQGFYSPLHF. Written as DNA, the CDR3 is TGTGCCAGCAGTTTAACAGGACAGGGGTTTTATTCACCCCTCCACTTT.

This clone was detected ten times or more. The chain carries TRBV7-3 and TRBJ2-1; 9 bases fit TRBD2. V lost 2 bases and J lost 6; bases outside the gene matches: 5. The CDR3 consists of 15 residues. Germline-derived CDR1 and CDR2 are SGHTA and FQGTGA. CDR3 coding DNA: TGTGCCAGCAGCTTATCGGCTAGCGGGGTCAATGAGCAGTTCTTC. It translates to CASSLSASGVNEQFF.

The chain links TRBV3-1 (or the pseudogene TRBV3-2) to TRBJ1-5, with D hard to call. The V gene's germline CDR1 is LGHDT and CDR2 YNNKEL (reference sequence). The V end lost 6 bases, the J end lost 0 bases, and 9 bases lay between the germline ends. This CDR3 comprises 14 residues. Here the CDR3 reads CASSPGISNQPQHF. The CDR3 DNA is TGTGCCAGCAGTCCGGGGATTAGCAATCAGCCCCAGCATTTT.

The CDR3 nucleotides read TGTGCCAGCAGTTACGGGACAGGGATCCCAGATACGCAGTATTTT. Translation: CASSYGTGIPDTQYF. The V and J genes are TRBV27 and TRBJ2-3, with TRBD1 matching 9 bases. Germline V gene lookup returns CDR1 MNHEY and CDR2 SMNVEV (reference sequence). Losses at the gene ends were 4 bases for V and 4 bases for J; bases not matched to a gene: 6. The CDR3 consists of 15 residues.

The genes are TRBV30 and TRBJ2-1; 7 nucleotides line up with TRBD2. CDR1 and CDR2 (germline): GTSNPN, SVGIG (reference sequence). V lost 0 bases, J lost 6 bases, and 8 bases stayed unmatched. The CDR3 sequence is 15 residues long. The chain's CDR3 is CAWSVHSGPFNEQFF. CDR3 nucleotides: TGTGCCTGGAGTGTACATAGCGGGCCGTTCAATGAGCAGTTCTTC.

This clone showed up just once. The rearrangement joins TRBV5-6 to TRBJ1-4; no clear D. The CDR3 has 17 amino acids. V lost 1 base and J 2 bases, leaving 15 bases between the germline ends. Germline V gene sequence: CDR1 SGHDT, CDR2 YYEEEE. The CDR3 reads CASSLQTLEATNEKLFF. CDR3 coding DNA: TGTGCCAGCAGCTTGCAGACTTTGGAGGCCACTAATGAAAAACTGTTTTTT.

This sequence joins TRBV2 and TRBJ2-3, with D unresolved. The CDR3 length is 13 residues. Germline assignment: CDR1 SNHLY and CDR2 FYNNEI. Deletions cut 7 bases from V and 1 base from J, with 9 bases between. The CDR3 nucleotides are TGTGCCAGCACCGGGTTCCGCACAGATACGCAGTATTTT. This sequence encodes CASTGFRTDTQYF.

The count of this clone is one. This rearrangement joins TRBV4-1 to TRBJ1-6; D unclear. CDR1 MGHRA and CDR2 YSYEKL come from the germline V gene. V was shortened by 9 bases and J by 11 bases, with 14 bases between the two germline ends. This CDR3 is 12 amino acids long. CDR3 protein: CASQLLGAPLHF. In nucleotides, the CDR3 is TGCGCCAGTCAGCTTCTCGGGGCACCCCTCCACTTT.

This clone has just one count. The rearrangement uses TRBV2 and TRBJ1-2, with TRBD1 matching over 8 bases. J lost 4 bases, V lost 4 bases, and 5 bases had no gene match. The CDR3 totals 14 residues. The germline CDR1 and CDR2 sequences are SNHLY and FYNNEI. CDR3 nucleotides: TGTGCCAGCAGTGCTGTACAGGGGGGCTATGGCTACACCTTC. Translating it yields CASSAVQGGYGYTF.

The rearrangement joins TRBV5-8 to TRBJ1-1; TRBD1 matches at 9 bases. The CDR3 spans 14 residues. Germline V CDR1 and CDR2: SGHTS, YDEGEE. After removal of 4 bases from V and 5 bases from J, the junction contained 6 bases not matched to a gene. CDR3 in amino acids: CASSTGTGTTEAFF. For the CDR3, the DNA is TGTGCCAGCAGCACCGGGACAGGGACGACTGAAGCTTTCTTT.

The gene calls are TRBV28 and TRBJ1-2; D is uncertain. The V end lost 5 bases, the J end lost 2 bases, and 9 bases lay between the germline ends. The CDR3 is 13 amino acids. Germline V gene data show CDR1 as MDHEN and CDR2 as SYDVKM. Here the CDR3 reads CASSNELNYGYTF. For the CDR3, the DNA is TGTGCCAGCAGTAATGAACTAAACTATGGCTACACCTTC.

The chain has TRBV5-1 and TRBJ1-2; TRBD1 matches at 8 bases. The trim removed 4 bases at V and 3 bases at J, leaving 8 bases unmatched. The CDR3 is 15 amino acids. Germline-derived CDR1 and CDR2 are SGHRS and YFSETQ. The CDR3 region is CASSPRTGNDYGYTF. In nucleotides, the CDR3 is TGCGCCAGCAGCCCCAGGACAGGGAACGACTATGGCTACACCTTC.

The chain combines TRBV28 with TRBJ1-2; D is unresolved. Germline loops: CDR1 MDHEN, CDR2 SYDVKM. With 1 base removed from V and 7 bases from J, the gap between germline ends came to 7 bases. The CDR3 is made up of 12 amino acids. CDR3 bases: TGTGCCAGCAGTTTATCACCGAGTGGCTACACCTTC. Translated, it gives CASSLSPSGYTF.

The chain joins TRBV2 to TRBJ1-2; a weak D match, TRBD1 (6 bases). V was pared by 6 bases and J by 7 bases, with 15 bases between. Germline V lookup: CDR1 SNHLY, CDR2 FYNNEI. CDR3 length: 13 residues. The CDR3 spells CASSRGITGGYTF. The CDR3 region has the DNA TGTGCCAGCAGCAGGGGAATAACTGGTGGCTACACCTTC.

Only one count was recorded for this clone. This specimen includes other DNA sequences encoding the same CDR3. V usage is TRBV27 and J usage is TRBJ1-6; D gene unclear. CDR1 and CDR2 (germline): MNHEY, SMNVEV (reference sequence). V was trimmed by 5 bases and J by 4 bases, leaving 6 bases between them. The CDR3 extends over 13 amino acids. This CDR3 is CASSSRYNSPLHF. The CDR3, as DNA: TGTGCCAGCAGTAGTCGGTATAATTCACCCCTCCACTTT.

The chain employs TRBV28 and TRBJ1-5; TRBD1 agrees at 10 bases. J was trimmed by 4 bases and V by 7 bases; bases with no gene match: 7. The CDR3 length is 15 residues. Germline CDR1 is MDHEN and CDR2 is SYDVKM. CDR3 protein: CASTPAGQGNQPQHF. The CDR3, as DNA: TGTGCCAGCACCCCCGCGGGACAGGGGAATCAGCCCCAGCATTTT.

The rearrangement joins TRBV7-2 to TRBJ1-5, with D unclear. The CDR3 totals 14 residues. CDR1 is SGHTA and CDR2 is FQGNSA in the germline V gene. V was clipped by 6 bases and J by 8 bases, with 17 bases between them. This CDR3 is CASSSRSDIKPQHF. CDR3 in DNA: TGTGCCAGCAGTTCTAGGAGTGATATCAAGCCCCAGCATTTT.

The rearrangement links TRBV5-5 to TRBJ2-5; TRBD2 aligns across 9 bases. The V gene's germline CDR1 is SGHKS and CDR2 YYEKEE (reference sequence). The CDR3 spans 18 residues. The J segment lost 0 bases and the V segment lost 0 bases, leaving 9 bases of the junction unmatched. CDR3 bases: TGTGCCAGCAGCTTGGCTTATCGGAGCGGGGGGTACCAAGAGACCCAGTACTTC. As protein: CASSLAYRSGGYQETQYF.

This chain links TRBV7-9 with TRBJ2-7; TRBD2 is a possible D gene (6 bases). Trimming pared 7 bases from V and 2 bases from J, leaving 15 bases between. The CDR3 extends over 14 amino acids. In germline, CDR1 is SEHNR, CDR2 FQNEAQ (reference sequence). The CDR3 DNA follows: TGTGCCAGCACGGAGGGAGACTTCGCCTACGAGCAGTACTTC. As protein: CASTEGDFAYEQYF.

This clone was found once. This rearrangement joins TRBV6-2 or TRBV6-3 to TRBJ1-2; D is undetermined. This CDR3 has 13 residues. Germline V gives CDR1 MNHEY, CDR2 SVGEGT. V was shortened by 2 bases and J by 7 bases, with 11 bases between the two germline ends. CDR3 in amino acids: CASSYLAGFGYTF. CDR3 in DNA: TGTGCCAGCAGTTACCTGGCGGGGTTTGGCTACACCTTC.

The table lists this clone with a count of one. V usage is TRBV3-1 (or the pseudogene TRBV3-2) and J usage is TRBJ1-3; D might be TRBD1 (6 bases). Germline assignment: CDR1 LGHDT and CDR2 YNNKEL (reference sequence). This CDR3 is 17 amino acids long. Trimming removed 2 bases from V and 7 bases from J, with 21 bases in between. CDR3 nucleotide sequence: TGTGCCAGCAGCCAAATCCGGGACACCCAAGCGTACAACACCATATATTTT. It specifies CASSQIRDTQAYNTIYF.

V gene TRBV5-1 combines with J gene TRBJ1-1, with 8 bases fitting TRBD1. Losses at the gene ends were 7 bases for V and 0 bases for J; bases not matched to a gene: 14. CDR3 length: 17 residues. Germline CDR1 reads SGHRS; CDR2 reads YFSETQ. The CDR3 region is CASSSGGSPSMNTEAFF. CDR3 in DNA: TGCGCCAGCTCGTCAGGGGGCTCACCATCAATGAACACTGAAGCTTTCTTT.

The V gene is TRBV19, the J gene TRBJ1-4, with 7 nucleotides matching TRBD1. The CDR3 spans 14 residues. Germline V gene lookup returns CDR1 LNHDA and CDR2 SQIVND (reference sequence). The J segment lost 7 bases and the V segment lost 7 bases, leaving 9 bases of the junction unmatched. The CDR3, as DNA: TGTGCCAGTAATCCACAGGGGTATGGTGAAAAACTGTTTTTT. Translated: CASNPQGYGEKLFF.

Only one count was recorded for this clone. The rearrangement uses TRBV5-4 and TRBJ2-7; TRBD1 agrees at 7 bases. Trimming at V came to 5 bases and at J to 2 bases, leaving 7 bases not matched to a gene. CDR1 and CDR2 from the germline V gene are SGHNT and YYREEE (reference sequence). The CDR3 is 14 amino acids. CDR3 DNA sequence: TGTGCCAGCAGTCACCGGGACAGCCCCTACGAGCAGTACTTC. Translating it yields CASSHRDSPYEQYF.

The rearrangement links TRBV9 to TRBJ1-6; possibly TRBD1 for D (5 bases). Looked up from germline, CDR1 is SGDLS and CDR2 is YYNGEE. There are 15 residues in the CDR3. Trimming cost V 3 bases and J 4 bases, with 11 bases left between them. This CDR3 reads CASSEGRGYNSPLHF. The CDR3 DNA sequence: TGTGCCAGCAGCGAGGGTAGGGGTTATAATTCACCCCTCCACTTT.

V usage is TRBV28 and J usage is TRBJ1-6; D not certain. Trimming pared 4 bases from V and 7 bases from J, leaving 2 bases between. The CDR3 has 11 amino acids. Germline CDR1 and CDR2: MDHEN and SYDVKM. The CDR3 here is CASSSNSPLHF. The CDR3 region has the DNA TGTGCCAGCAGTTCGAATTCACCCCTCCACTTT.